A selection of T cell receptor beta chains follows, all from one sample in a study of neurological immune-mediated disorders. TCRdb reprocessed the 5' RACE reads with MiXCR, giving one entry per CDR3 protein. The repertoire consists of tens of thousands of distinct CDR3 sequences, with about 3.2% occurring once and the leading ten covering approximately 7.5%. Sequences were obtained from PBMCs. These receptors came from a woman aged 55-69 years with multiple sclerosis. CDR3s include the opening cysteine and the closing phenylalanine or tryptophan. Each record gives: clone size, D gene, J gene, V gene, CDR3 DNA, CDR3 protein. D genes are given only for firm matches. Clone size is not always given. Where it is, it says once, few, many or a class for expanded clones.

>many|.|TRBJ1-2|TRBV12-3/TRBV12-4
TGTGCCAGCAGTTTAAAGGACAGCTCCTATGGCTACACCTTC
CASSLKDSSYGYTF
>many|.|TRBJ1-6|TRBV2
TGTGCCAGCAGTGAAGGGGGGGATAATTCACCCCTCCACTTT
CASSEGGDNSPLHF
>many|TRBD2|TRBJ2-5|TRBV7-9
TGTGCCAGCAGCTTAGTTGCTAGCGGAGAGACCCAGTACTTC
CASSLVASGETQYF
>many|TRBD2|TRBJ2-2|TRBV3-1
TGTGCCAGCAGCCGGTTAGCGGGGTTGAGAGGCACCGGGGAGCTGTTTTTT
CASSRLAGLRGTGELFF
>many|TRBD2|TRBJ2-7|TRBV3-1
TGTGCCAGCAAAACTGCGGGGGGCCGGGGCGAGCAGTACTTC
CASKTAGGRGEQYF
>many|TRBD2|TRBJ2-3|TRBV4-2
TGTGCCAGCAGCCAAGCTCTAGCGGGGGGTCCATCGACGCAGTATTTT
CASSQALAGGPSTQYF
>many|.|TRBJ1-1|TRBV27
TGTGCCAGCAGGCGCCCAGGGCCTATGAACACTGAAGCTTTCTTT
CASRRPGPMNTEAFF
>many|TRBD2|TRBJ2-7|TRBV20-1
TGCAGTGCTAGAGATCGGGTAGCGGGGGGAGGCGAGCAGTACTTC
CSARDRVAGGGEQYF
>many|.|TRBJ1-1|TRBV28
TGTGCCAGCAGTTTATACGCTGAAGCTTTCTTT
CASSLYAEAFF
>many|.|TRBJ2-7|TRBV6-1
TGTGCCAGCAAACTCGGGGGCCCCTCCTACGAGCAGTACTTC
CASKLGGPSYEQYF
>many|.|TRBJ2-2|TRBV4-2
TGTGCCAGCAGCCAAGGTTCAGGAGCCGCGAACACCGGGGAGCTGTTTTTT
CASSQGSGAANTGELFF
>.|.|TRBJ1-2|TRBV20-1
TGCAGTGCTAGGAGCCCCATGTACTATGGCTACACCTTC
CSARSPMYYGYTF
>many|.|TRBJ2-1|TRBV20-1
TGCAGTGCTAGTGCGGAGGGGGAGCAGTTCTTC
CSASAEGEQFF
>many|TRBD1|TRBJ2-7|TRBV6-5
TGTGCCAGCAGGGTGAGACAGGGGGCTGGCGAGCAGTACTTC
CASRVRQGAGEQYF
>many|TRBD2|TRBJ2-5|TRBV9
TGTGCCAGCAGCTCCGGACTAGCCTCCAGCGGTGGTTTAGAGACCCAGTACTTC
CASSSGLASSGGLETQYF
>many|TRBD1|TRBJ1-2|TRBV6-2/TRBV6-3
TGTGCCAGCAATCGGGACAGCGGGACCTATGGCTACACCTTC
CASNRDSGTYGYTF
>many|.|TRBJ2-2|TRBV5-1
TGCGCCAGCAGTCGAAGTCCGAACACCGGGGAGCTGTTTTTT
CASSRSPNTGELFF
>many|.|TRBJ2-5|TRBV20-1
TGCAGTGCTAGCGGGCAAGAGACCCAGTACTTC
CSASGQETQYF
>many|.|TRBJ2-5|TRBV5-1
TGCGCCAGCAGCTTGGACGGAGAAGAGACCCAGTACTTC
CASSLDGEETQYF
>many|TRBD2|TRBJ2-1|TRBV20-1
TGCAGTGCTAGAGTCGGCGGACTAGCGAGACAATACAATGAGCAGTTCTTC
CSARVGGLARQYNEQFF
>many|.|TRBJ1-6|TRBV30
TGTGCCTGGAGTCTCCCCTGGGGGGGCAATAATTCACCCCTCCACTTT
CAWSLPWGGNNSPLHF
>many|TRBD2|TRBJ2-3|TRBV6-5
TGTGCCAGCAGTTACCGGTTTTTCGGGGGGGCAGATACGCAGTATTTT
CASSYRFFGGADTQYF
>many|.|TRBJ1-2|TRBV5-6
TGTGCCAGCACCTTGGGAGGAGACTATGGCTACACCTTC
CASTLGGDYGYTF
>many|TRBD1|TRBJ1-1|TRBV20-1
TGCAGTGCTAGCAATCAGGGGACAGTGAACACTGAAGCTTTCTTT
CSASNQGTVNTEAFF
>many|.|TRBJ2-7|TRBV28
TGTGCCAGCAGTTTATACGACGGGGCCTACGAGCAGTACTTC
CASSLYDGAYEQYF
>many|.|TRBJ2-1|TRBV20-1
TGCAGTGTCCTAGACATGGGGAGAAATGAGCAGTTCTTC
CSVLDMGRNEQFF
>many|.|TRBJ1-5|TRBV27
TGTGCCAGCAGTTTATGGGGTAGCAATCAGCCCCAGCATTTT
CASSLWGSNQPQHF
>many|TRBD2|TRBJ2-5|TRBV7-8
TGTGCCAGCAGCCTTCTGGCGGGGGGGCCGGAGACCCAGTACTTC
CASSLLAGGPETQYF
>many|TRBD1|TRBJ1-5|TRBV20-1
TGCAGTGCTCGGACAGGGGGCAAACAGCCCCAGCATTTT
CSARTGGKQPQHF
>few|.|TRBJ1-4|TRBV5-1
TGCGCCAGCAGCTTGAGTACTGTGGACGAAAAACTGTTTTTT
CASSLSTVDEKLFF
>many|.|TRBJ1-1|TRBV15
TGTGCCACCAGCAGAGATAAGGCTAAGGTGGCTGAAGCTTTCTTT
CATSRDKAKVAEAFF
>many|.|TRBJ1-3|TRBV12-3/TRBV12-4
TGTGCCAGCAGTGTTCGGACAGCTGGAAACACCATATATTTT
CASSVRTAGNTIYF
>many|TRBD2|TRBJ2-3|TRBV19
TGTGCCAGTACCCCTGGGGGGGGGAGCACAGATACGCAGTATTTT
CASTPGGGSTDTQYF
>many|.|TRBJ2-5|TRBV5-1
TGCGCCAGCCAGCTAGCCCCCGCGCCTCAAGAGACCCAGTACTTC
CASQLAPAPQETQYF
>many|TRBD1|TRBJ1-4|TRBV20-1
TGCAGTGCTACCCAGACAGGGGCAACTAATGAAAAACTGTTTTTT
CSATQTGATNEKLFF
>many|.|TRBJ1-1|TRBV5-1
TGCGCCAGCAGCTTGGCGGGGGCCAATGAAGCTTTCTTT
CASSLAGANEAFF
>many|.|TRBJ2-7|TRBV12-3/TRBV12-4
TGTGCCAGCAGCCGAGGGTACGAGCAGTACTTC
CASSRGYEQYF
>many|TRBD1|TRBJ2-7|TRBV29-1
TGCAGCGTGACTCCAGGGGGCTCGAACGAGCAGTACTTC
CSVTPGGSNEQYF
>many|TRBD1|TRBJ1-2|TRBV20-1
TGCAGTGCGCGGGACAGGGGAACTGGCTACACCTTC
CSARDRGTGYTF
>many|.|TRBJ2-7|TRBV4-1
TGCGCCAGCAGCCAAGCTGCATGGGGGAGCGAGCAGTACTTC
CASSQAAWGSEQYF